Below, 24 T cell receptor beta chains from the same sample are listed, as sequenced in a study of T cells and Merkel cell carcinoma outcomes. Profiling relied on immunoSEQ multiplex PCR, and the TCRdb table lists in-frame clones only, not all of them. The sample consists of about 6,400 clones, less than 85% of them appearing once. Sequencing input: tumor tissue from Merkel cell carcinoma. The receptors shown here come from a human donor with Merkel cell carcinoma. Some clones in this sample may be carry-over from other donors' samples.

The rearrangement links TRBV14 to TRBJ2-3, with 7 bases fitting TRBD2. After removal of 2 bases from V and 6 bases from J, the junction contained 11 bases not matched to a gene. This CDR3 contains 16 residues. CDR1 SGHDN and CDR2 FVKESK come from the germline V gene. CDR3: CASSQPGRGDWDTQYF. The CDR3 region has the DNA TGTGCCAGCAGCCAACCGGGACGGGGGGATTGGGATACGCAGTATTTT.

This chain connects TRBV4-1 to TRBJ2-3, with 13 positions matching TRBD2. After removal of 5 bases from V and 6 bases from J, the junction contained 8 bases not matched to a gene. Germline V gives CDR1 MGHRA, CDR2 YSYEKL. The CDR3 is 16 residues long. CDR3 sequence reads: CASSYQLAGGADTQYF. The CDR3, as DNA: TGCGCCAGCAGCTACCAACTAGCGGGAGGGGCGGATACGCAGTATTTT.

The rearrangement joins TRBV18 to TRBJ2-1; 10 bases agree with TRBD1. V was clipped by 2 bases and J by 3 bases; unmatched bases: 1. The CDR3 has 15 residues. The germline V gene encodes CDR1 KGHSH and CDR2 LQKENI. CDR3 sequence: CASSPGTGDYNEQFF. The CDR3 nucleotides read TGTGCCAGCTCACCAGGGACAGGGGACTACAATGAGCAGTTCTTC.

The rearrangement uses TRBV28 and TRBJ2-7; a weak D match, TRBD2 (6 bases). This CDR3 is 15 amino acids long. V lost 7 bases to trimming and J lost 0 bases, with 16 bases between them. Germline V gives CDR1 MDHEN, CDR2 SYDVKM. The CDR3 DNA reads TGTGCCAGCACCCTTCACGGGGGTTCCTCCTACGAGCAGTACTTC. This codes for CASTLHGGSSYEQYF.

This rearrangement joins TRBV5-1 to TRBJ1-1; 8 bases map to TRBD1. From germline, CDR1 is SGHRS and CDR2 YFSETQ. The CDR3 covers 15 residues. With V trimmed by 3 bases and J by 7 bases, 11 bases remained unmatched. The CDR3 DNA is TGCGCCAGCAGCTCGATGTGGACAGGGAGGGATGAAGCTTTCTTT. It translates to CASSSMWTGRDEAFF.

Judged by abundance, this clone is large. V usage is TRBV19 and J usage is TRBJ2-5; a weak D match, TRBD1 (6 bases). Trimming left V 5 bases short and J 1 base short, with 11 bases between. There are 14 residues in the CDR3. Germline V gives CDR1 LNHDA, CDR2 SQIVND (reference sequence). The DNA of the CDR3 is TGTGCCAGTAGTCGCCGGACAGCCCAAGAGACCCAGTACTTC. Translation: CASSRRTAQETQYF.

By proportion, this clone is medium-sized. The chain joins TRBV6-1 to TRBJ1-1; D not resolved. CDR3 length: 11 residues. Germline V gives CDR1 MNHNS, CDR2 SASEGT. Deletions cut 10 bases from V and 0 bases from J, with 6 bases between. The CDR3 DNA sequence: TGTGCCACACTTATGAACACTGAAGCTTTCTTT. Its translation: CATLMNTEAFF.

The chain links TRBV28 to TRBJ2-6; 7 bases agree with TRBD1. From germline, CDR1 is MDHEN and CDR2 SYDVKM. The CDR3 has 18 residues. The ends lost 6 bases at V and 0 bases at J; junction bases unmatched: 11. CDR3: CASSSPGQPFSGANVLTF. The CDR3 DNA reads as TGTGCCAGCAGCAGCCCGGGACAGCCATTCTCTGGGGCCAACGTCCTGACTTTC.

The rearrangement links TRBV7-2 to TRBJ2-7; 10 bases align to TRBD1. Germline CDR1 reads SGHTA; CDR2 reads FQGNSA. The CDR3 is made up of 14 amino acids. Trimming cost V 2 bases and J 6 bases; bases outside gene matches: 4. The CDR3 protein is CASSLMGTGAEQYF. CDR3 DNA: TGTGCCAGCAGCTTAATGGGGACAGGGGCCGAGCAGTACTTC.

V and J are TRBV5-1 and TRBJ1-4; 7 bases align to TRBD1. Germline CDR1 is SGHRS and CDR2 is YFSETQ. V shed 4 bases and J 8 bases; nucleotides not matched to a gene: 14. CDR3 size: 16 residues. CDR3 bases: TGCGCCAGCAGCGTACAACCGGGACAGCTTCGAGAAAAACTGTTTTTT. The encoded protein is CASSVQPGQLREKLFF.

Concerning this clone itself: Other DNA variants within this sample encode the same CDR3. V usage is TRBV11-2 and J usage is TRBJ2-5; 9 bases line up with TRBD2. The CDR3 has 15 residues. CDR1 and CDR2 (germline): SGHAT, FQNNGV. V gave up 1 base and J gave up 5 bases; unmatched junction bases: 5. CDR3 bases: TGTGCCAGCAGCTTAGTGGCTAGCGGGAAGGAGACCCAGTACTTC. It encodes CASSLVASGKETQYF.

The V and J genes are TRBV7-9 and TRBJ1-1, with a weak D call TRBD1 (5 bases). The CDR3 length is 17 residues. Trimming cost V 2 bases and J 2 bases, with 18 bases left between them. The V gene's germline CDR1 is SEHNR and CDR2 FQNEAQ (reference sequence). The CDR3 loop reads CASSLFLGDRYNTEAFF. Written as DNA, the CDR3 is TGTGCCAGCAGCTTATTTCTAGGTGACAGATATAACACTGAAGCTTTCTTT.

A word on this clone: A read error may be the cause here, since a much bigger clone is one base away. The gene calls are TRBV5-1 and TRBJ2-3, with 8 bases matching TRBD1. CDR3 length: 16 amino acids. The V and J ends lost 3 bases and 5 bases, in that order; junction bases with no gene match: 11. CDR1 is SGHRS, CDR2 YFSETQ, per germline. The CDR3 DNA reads TGCGCCAGCAGCTCTGGACAGGGCGTTTCAATAGATACGCAGTATTTT. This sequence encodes CASSSGQGVSIDTQYF. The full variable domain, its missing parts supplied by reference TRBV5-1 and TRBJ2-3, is KAGVTQTPRYLIKTRGQQVTLSCSPISGHRSVSWYQQTPGQGLQFLFEYFSETQRNKGNFPGRFSGRQFSNSRSEMNVSTLELGDSALYLCASSSGQGVSIDTQYFGPGTRLTVL.

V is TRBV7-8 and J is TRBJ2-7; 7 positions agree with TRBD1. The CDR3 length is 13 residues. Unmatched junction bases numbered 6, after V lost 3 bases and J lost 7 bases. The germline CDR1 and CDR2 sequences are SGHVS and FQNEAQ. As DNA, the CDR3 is TGTGCCAGCAGCTTTCGACAGGGCGGGGAGCAGTACTTC. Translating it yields CASSFRQGGEQYF.

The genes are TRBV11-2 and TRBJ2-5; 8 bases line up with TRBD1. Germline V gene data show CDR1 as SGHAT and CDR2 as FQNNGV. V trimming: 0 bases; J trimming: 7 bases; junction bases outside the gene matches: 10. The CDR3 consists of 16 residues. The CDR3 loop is CASSLDIGTGLGTQYF. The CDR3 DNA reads TGTGCCAGCAGCTTAGATATCGGGACAGGCCTGGGGACCCAGTACTTC.

CDR3 region: CASSPPGTGGWGTGELFF. Here the CDR3 DNA reads TGTGCCAGCTCACCTCCCGGGACAGGGGGCTGGGGTACCGGGGAGCTGTTTTTT. The chain employs TRBV18 and TRBJ2-2, with 12 bases aligning to TRBD1. Germline trimming cut 3 bases from V and 5 bases from J; bases unmatched to any gene: 10. The CDR3 length is 18 residues. CDR1 is KGHSH, CDR2 LQKENI, per germline.

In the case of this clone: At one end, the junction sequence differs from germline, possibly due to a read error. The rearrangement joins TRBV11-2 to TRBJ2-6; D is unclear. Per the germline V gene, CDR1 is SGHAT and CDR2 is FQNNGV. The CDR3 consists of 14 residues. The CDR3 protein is CASSLTSWANVLTF. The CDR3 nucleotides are TGTGCCAGCAGCCTCACCTCTTGGGCCAACGTCCTGACTTTC.

CDR3 in amino acids: CASSEQRGTGANVLTF. The CDR3 DNA reads as TGTGCCAGCAGTGAACAGAGAGGGACTGGGGCCAACGTCCTGACTTTC. The V call is TRBV2, the J call TRBJ2-6; weak D call: TRBD2 (5 bases). Trimming stripped 2 bases from V and 2 bases from J, with 10 bases between. The CDR3 contains 16 residues. The germline CDR1 and CDR2 sequences are SNHLY and FYNNEI.

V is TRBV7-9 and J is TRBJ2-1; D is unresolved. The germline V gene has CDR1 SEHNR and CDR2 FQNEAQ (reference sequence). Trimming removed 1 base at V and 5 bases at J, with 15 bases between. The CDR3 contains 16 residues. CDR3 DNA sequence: TGTGCCAGCAGCTTAGATTTAGGGATTCACGACAATGAGCAGTTCTTC. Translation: CASSLDLGIHDNEQFF. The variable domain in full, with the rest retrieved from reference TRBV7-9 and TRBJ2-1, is DTGVSQNPRHKITKRGQNVTFRCDPISEHNRLYWYRQTLGQGPEFLTYFQNEAQLEKSRLLSDRFSAERPKGSFSTLEIQRTEQGDSAMYLCASSLDLGIHDNEQFFGPGTRLTVL.

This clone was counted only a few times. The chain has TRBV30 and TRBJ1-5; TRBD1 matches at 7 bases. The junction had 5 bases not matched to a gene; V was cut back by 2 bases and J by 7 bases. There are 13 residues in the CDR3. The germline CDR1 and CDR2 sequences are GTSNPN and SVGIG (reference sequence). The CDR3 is CAWSPGRGQPQHF. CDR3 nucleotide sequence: TGTGCCTGGAGTCCCGGCAGGGGGCAGCCCCAGCATTTT.

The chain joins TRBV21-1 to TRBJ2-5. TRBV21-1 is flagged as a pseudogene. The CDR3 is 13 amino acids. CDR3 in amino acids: CASPRTVQETQYF. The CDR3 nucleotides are TGTGCCAGCCCCCGGACGGTTCAAGAGACCCAGTACTTC.

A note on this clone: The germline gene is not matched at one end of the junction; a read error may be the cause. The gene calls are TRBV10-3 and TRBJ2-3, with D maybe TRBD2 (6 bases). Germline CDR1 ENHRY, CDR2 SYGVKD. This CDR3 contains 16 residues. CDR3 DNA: TGTGTCATCAGTCTCGGAGGAGGGCTGGGCACAGATACGCAGTATTTT. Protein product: CVISLGGGLGTDTQYF.

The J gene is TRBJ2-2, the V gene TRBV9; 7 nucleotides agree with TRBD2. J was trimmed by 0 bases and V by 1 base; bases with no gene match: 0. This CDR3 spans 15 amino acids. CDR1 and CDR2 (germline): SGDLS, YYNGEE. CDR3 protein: CASSVSGTNTGELFF. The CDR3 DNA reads TGTGCCAGCAGCGTAAGCGGGACGAACACCGGGGAGCTGTTTTTT. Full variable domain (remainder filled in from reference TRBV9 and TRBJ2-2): DSGVTQTPKHLITATGQRVTLRCSPRSGDLSVYWYQQSLDQGLQFLIQYYNGEERAKGNILERFSAQQFPDLHSELNLSSLELGDSALYFCASSVSGTNTGELFFGEGSRLTVL.

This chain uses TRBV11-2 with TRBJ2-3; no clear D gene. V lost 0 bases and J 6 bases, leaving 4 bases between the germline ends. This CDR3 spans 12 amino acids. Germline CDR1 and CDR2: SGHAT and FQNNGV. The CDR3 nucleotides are TGTGCCAGCAGCTTAGACAGGGATACGCAGTATTTT. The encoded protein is CASSLDRDTQYF.